Here is one T cell receptor beta chain with its context. One junction end disagrees with the germline gene, perhaps due to a read error. Germline CDR1 reads LGHDT; CDR2 reads YNNKEL (reference sequence). The CDR3 runs 15 residues. Authors' processing steps: Amplification from reference gene primers served as the basis for estimated nucleated cell counts. The assay was immunoSEQ multiplex PCR, and TCRdb's table has in-frame clones only and misses some. V and J calls and clone size follow that table, whereas D and trimming were derived from the DNA. Found here are roughly 230,000 clones, around four fifths of them singletons; the top ten hold roughly 8.6%. This sample stems from a study of blood T cell repertoires in COVID-19.

The specimen sequenced was peripheral blood. The rearrangement links TRBV3-1 (or the pseudogene TRBV3-2) to TRBJ1-1; 9 bases fit TRBD1. This TCR came from a man between 40 and 49 years old with active or convalescent COVID-19. The CDR3 loop reads CASSKEGQGGTEAFF. The DNA for the CDR3 is TGTGCCAGCAGCAAAGAGGGACAGGGAGGAACTGAAGCTTTCTTT.